Following are 28 T cell receptor beta chains from one sample sequenced in a study of molecular identifiers for immune sequencing clone quantification. TCRdb recomputed calls from the PCR reads with MiXCR, one row per CDR3 protein. The profile shows some 590,000 distinct CDR3 sequences, approximately 24% of them singletons. Material: naive CD8+ T cells from blood, with Jurkat cell RNA spiked in. The subset is: FACS-sorted CD8+CD4-CCR7+CD45RA+ naive T cells. Every receptor here comes from a human donor in good health. Some libraries in this study had Jurkat cell RNA spiked in.

This clonotype was found many times. The chain has TRBV7-2 and TRBJ1-1; 7 bases align to TRBD1. Trimming took 5 bases from V and 0 from J; bases not matched to a gene: 9. The CDR3 runs to 16 residues. Germline V gene lookup returns CDR1 SGHTA and CDR2 FQGNSA. Here the CDR3 DNA reads TGTGCCAGCAGCCTTACAGGGGCGCTCTTGAACACTGAAGCTTTCTTT. Protein sequence: CASSLTGALLNTEAFF. Drawing the rest from reference TRBV7-2 and TRBJ1-1, the complete variable domain is GAGVSQSPSNKVTEKGKDVELRCDPISGHTALYWYRQSLGQGLEFLIYFQGNSAPDKSGLPSDRFSAERTGGSVSTLTIQRTQQEDSAVYLCASSLTGALLNTEAFFGQGTRLTVV.

This clonotype has a single count. A much larger clonotype is one base distant, so this may be a read error. The genes are TRBV27 and TRBJ2-3; unclear D gene. The germline V gene encodes CDR1 MNHEY and CDR2 SMNVEV (reference sequence). Between the trimmed V and J ends, which lost 0 bases and 2 bases, there was a span of 6 bases. This CDR3 spans 14 amino acids. Here the CDR3 reads CASSLSIDTDTQYF. The CDR3 coding sequence is TGTGCCAGCAGTTTATCGATCGACACAGATACGCAGTATTTT.

This clonotype has ten or more counts. The chain has TRBV9 and TRBJ2-2, with a possible D match to TRBD1 (5 bases). The V end lost 0 bases, the J end lost 4 bases, and 10 bases lay between the germline ends. Germline assignment: CDR1 SGDLS and CDR2 YYNGEE. The CDR3 covers 15 residues. CDR3 sequence (DNA): TGTGCCAGCAGCGTAGTGGCAGGGATCACCGGGGAGCTGTTTTTT. It encodes CASSVVAGITGELFF.

This clonotype was seen ten or more times. The CDR3 protein is CASREQGYSNQPQHF. The DNA of the CDR3 is TGTGCCAGCAGGGAACAGGGATATAGCAATCAGCCCCAGCATTTT. The chain uses TRBV2 and TRBJ1-5, with D possibly being TRBD1 (6 bases). V lost 6 bases and J 0 bases, leaving 12 bases between the germline ends. The CDR3 extends over 15 amino acids. From germline, CDR1 is SNHLY and CDR2 FYNNEI. Based on the CDR3 plus reference TRBV2 and TRBJ1-5, the full variable domain is EPEVTQTPSHQVTQMGQEVILRCVPISNHLYFYWYRQILGQKVEFLVSFYNNEISEKSEIFDDQFSVERPDGSNFTLKIRSTKLEDSAMYFCASREQGYSNQPQHFGDGTRLSIL.

At least ten counts were recorded for this clonotype. DNA for the CDR3: TGTGCCAGCGGAGAGACTATCCAAGAGACCCAGTACTTC. Translation: CASGETIQETQYF. This sequence joins TRBV7-9 and TRBJ2-5; a possible D gene is TRBD2 (5 bases). The ends were cut back, 8 bases at V and 1 base at J, with 11 bases in the middle. The CDR3 runs to 13 residues. Germline assignment: CDR1 SEHNR and CDR2 FQNEAQ (reference sequence).

In its sample, this clonotype was seen a few times. The chain has TRBV10-3 and TRBJ1-1, with D uncertain. CDR3 length: 14 amino acids. Germline V gives CDR1 ENHRY, CDR2 SYGVKD. V was trimmed by 0 bases and J by 9 bases, leaving 14 bases between them. CDR3 sequence (DNA): TGTGCCATCAGTGAGTCGGGGAGGGCTACTAAAGCTTTCTTT. Protein sequence: CAISESGRATKAFF.

The CDR3 bases are TGTGCCAGCAGCCATCGACAAGCAGATGAAAAACTGTTTTTT. Translating it yields CASSHRQADEKLFF. The chain recombines TRBV7-6 with TRBJ1-4; D is unclear. V lost 5 bases and J 6 bases, leaving 13 bases between the germline ends. There are 14 residues in the CDR3. Germline V lookup: CDR1 SGHVS, CDR2 FNYEAQ.

The table lists this clonotype with many counts. The chain combines TRBV4-3 with TRBJ2-3, with 9 bases fitting TRBD2. V lost 3 bases and J lost 2; bases outside the gene matches: 6. This CDR3 contains 16 residues. From germline, CDR1 is LGHNA and CDR2 YSLEER. The CDR3 region is CASSHSAGGTTDTQYF. As DNA, the CDR3 is TGCGCCAGCAGCCATTCAGCGGGGGGCACCACAGATACGCAGTATTTT.

Ten or more counts support this clonotype. The rearrangement uses TRBV14 and TRBJ1-1; D gene ambiguous. With 3 bases removed from V and 4 bases from J, the gap between germline ends came to 15 bases. This CDR3 is built from 15 residues. The germline gives CDR1 SGHDN, CDR2 FVKESK. In nucleotides, the CDR3 is TGTGCCAGCAGCCACAGGACGGGATTCGGCACTGAAGCTTTCTTT. Amino acid sequence: CASSHRTGFGTEAFF.

The chain combines TRBV20-1 with TRBJ2-1; 10 positions agree with TRBD2. This CDR3 contains 17 residues. Germline CDR1 DFQATT, CDR2 SNEGSKA (reference sequence). V shed 0 bases, J shed 8 bases, and the junction held 13 bases outside the gene matches. The CDR3 is CSARDIRLAGELDEQFF. CDR3 nucleotide sequence: TGCAGTGCTAGAGATATCCGGCTAGCGGGAGAGCTCGATGAGCAGTTCTTC.

As to this clonotype: A single base separates this from a much larger clone, so it may be a read error. The chain combines TRBV2 with TRBJ2-3, with 14 bases matching TRBD2. This CDR3 has 21 amino acids. J gave up 1 base and V 6 bases, and 18 bases lay outside the gene matches. Germline V gene lookup returns CDR1 SNHLY and CDR2 FYNNEI. CDR3 in amino acids: CASSGPSSTSGRDVGTDTQYF. Written as DNA, the CDR3 is TGTGCCAGCAGCGGCCCCTCGTCGACTAGCGGGAGGGACGTCGGCACAGATACGCAGTATTTT.

This clonotype appeared many times. This chain connects TRBV7-9 to TRBJ1-1; TRBD1 might be the D (6 bases). This CDR3 contains 14 residues. The ends were cut back, 4 bases at V and 1 base at J, with 10 bases in the middle. Germline-derived CDR1 and CDR2 are SEHNR and FQNEAQ (reference sequence). The CDR3 sequence: CASSSTGENTEAFF. CDR3 coding DNA: TGTGCCAGCAGCTCGACAGGAGAGAACACTGAAGCTTTCTTT.

The rearrangement links TRBV6-2 or TRBV6-3 to TRBJ1-1, with no clear D. The germline CDR1 and CDR2 sequences are MNHEY and SVGEGT. Trimming cost V 4 bases and J 4 bases, with 10 bases left between them. The CDR3 extends over 13 amino acids. The CDR3 spells CASSWTTGTEAFF. The CDR3 DNA is TGTGCCAGCAGTTGGACCACGGGCACTGAAGCTTTCTTT.

Only a few counts were recorded for this clonotype. The chain has TRBV7-9 and TRBJ1-1; no clear D. CDR1 and CDR2 (germline): SEHNR, FQNEAQ (reference sequence). This CDR3 has 12 amino acids. Trimming removed 5 bases from V and 8 bases from J, with 12 bases in between. The CDR3 DNA is TGTGCCAGCAGCCCACGAGCCAGGGAAGCTTTCTTT. Translated, it gives CASSPRAREAFF.

Regarding this clonotype: Germline and junction disagree at one end, which may indicate a read error. This chain connects TRBV7-9 to TRBJ2-7; D call uncertain. The CDR3 has 13 amino acids. Germline lookup yields CDR1 SEHNR and CDR2 FQNEAQ (reference sequence). The CDR3, as DNA: TGTGCCAGCAGCCCAAGGGCCTCCTCCGAGCAGTACTTC. Amino acid sequence: CASSPRASSEQYF. The full variable domain, its missing parts supplied by reference TRBV7-9 and TRBJ2-7, is DTGVSQNPRHKITKRGQNVTFRCDPISEHNRLYWYRQTLGQGPEFLTYFQNEAQLEKSRLLSDRFSAERPKGSFSTLEIQRTEQGDSAMYLCASSPRASSEQYFGPGTRLTVT.

The chain carries TRBV14 and TRBJ2-1; 9 bases are a match to TRBD2. Germline V gene data show CDR1 as SGHDN and CDR2 as FVKESK. The length of the CDR3 is 15 residues. With V trimmed by 1 base and J by 8 bases, 6 bases remained unmatched. The CDR3, as DNA: TGTGCCAGCAGCCAAGTGGCGGGGGGGCCTCATGAGCAGTTCTTC. Translating gives CASSQVAGGPHEQFF.

At least ten counts were recorded for this clonotype. The chain uses TRBV28 and TRBJ1-2, with D tentatively TRBD1 (5 bases). Trimming pared 8 bases from V and 3 bases from J, leaving 22 bases between. The CDR3 consists of 16 residues. CDR1 and CDR2 from the germline V gene are MDHEN and SYDVKM. In DNA, the CDR3 is TGTGCCAGCCTGTACTCATTGGCAGGGAAGGACTATGGCTACACCTTC. It translates to CASLYSLAGKDYGYTF.

V gene TRBV6-5 combines with J gene TRBJ2-7; the match to TRBD2 covers 11 bases. The CDR3 has 14 amino acids. Germline lookup yields CDR1 MNHEY and CDR2 SVGAGI. V shed 4 bases and J 4 bases; nucleotides not matched to a gene: 3. CDR3 sequence (DNA): TGTGCCAGCAGTTGCCGACTAGCGGGATACGAGCAGTACTTC. Translated: CASSCRLAGYEQYF.

This clonotype has a handful of counts. V is TRBV11-1 and J is TRBJ2-7; D unclear. The CDR3 extends over 14 amino acids. Germline values: CDR1 SGHAT, CDR2 FQDESV (reference sequence). Trimming removed 4 bases from V and 0 bases from J, with 10 bases in between. CDR3 bases: TGTGCCAGCAGCTATCTAAGAGGCTCCTACGAGCAGTACTTC. It is translated as CASSYLRGSYEQYF.

This clonotype has just a few counts. V gene TRBV30 combines with J gene TRBJ2-1; the D is unclear. Between the trimmed V and J ends, which lost 0 bases and 4 bases, there was a span of 10 bases. In germline, CDR1 is GTSNPN, CDR2 SVGIG (reference sequence). This CDR3 has 14 amino acids. The CDR3 DNA reads as TGTGCCTGGAGTGTCGGGCAGAAGTACAATGAGCAGTTCTTC. Translation gives CAWSVGQKYNEQFF.

This clonotype was found many times. J is TRBJ2-3 and V is TRBV12-3 or TRBV12-4; D is unclear. Trimming removed 4 bases from V and 8 bases from J, with 10 bases in between. CDR3 length equals 12 residues. The CDR3 region is CASSYDNPTQYF. CDR3 nucleotide sequence: TGTGCCAGCAGTTACGACAATCCTACGCAGTATTTT.

This clonotype has more than one count but fewer than ten. V usage is TRBV7-9 and J usage is TRBJ2-7, with D possibly being TRBD1 or TRBD2 (5 bases each). CDR3 length: 15 residues. The germline V gene has CDR1 SEHNR and CDR2 FQNEAQ (reference sequence). V was trimmed by 5 bases and J by 7 bases, leaving 21 bases between them. CDR3 bases: TGTGCCAGCAGCCCTCATGGGGGTCTGCTGGGTGAGCAGTACTTC. It translates to CASSPHGGLLGEQYF. The variable domain in full, with the rest retrieved from reference TRBV7-9 and TRBJ2-7, is DTGVSQNPRHKITKRGQNVTFRCDPISEHNRLYWYRQTLGQGPEFLTYFQNEAQLEKSRLLSDRFSAERPKGSFSTLEIQRTEQGDSAMYLCASSPHGGLLGEQYFGPGTRLTVT.

This rearrangement joins TRBV20-1 to TRBJ2-7; D is perhaps TRBD1 (5 bases). V gave up 0 bases and J gave up 1 base, with 16 bases separating them. CDR1 and CDR2 from the germline V gene are DFQATT and SNEGSKA (reference sequence). CDR3 size: 16 residues. The CDR3 loop is CSARDRDGHLSYEQYF. The CDR3 bases are TGCAGTGCTAGAGATCGTGACGGACACCTTTCCTACGAGCAGTACTTC.

This clonotype turned up a few times. V and J are TRBV27 and TRBJ1-1, with D possibly being TRBD1 (6 bases). The germline CDR1 and CDR2 sequences are MNHEY and SMNVEV (reference sequence). V gave up 6 bases and J gave up 0 bases, with 14 bases separating them. This CDR3 has 15 amino acids. The CDR3 DNA follows: TGTGCCAGCAGGCAGCACAGGGACTTGAACACTGAAGCTTTCTTT. Translation gives CASRQHRDLNTEAFF.

The rearrangement joins TRBV21-1 to TRBJ2-5. TRBV21-1 is recorded as a pseudogene. This CDR3 comprises 13 residues. The CDR3 DNA is TGTGCCAGCAGCAAAGTGACGCCAGAGACCCAGTACTTC. Translating it yields CASSKVTPETQYF.

The table lists this clonotype with many counts. The rearrangement uses TRBV27 and TRBJ1-5; TRBD1 might be the D (5 bases). The CDR3 contains 15 residues. Germline V gene lookup returns CDR1 MNHEY and CDR2 SMNVEV (reference sequence). Trimming shortened V by 8 bases and J by 1 base, and 15 bases separated the two germline ends. CDR3 DNA sequence: TGTGCCAGCTCATTGACAGTCCAAAGCAATCAGCCCCAGCATTTT. Protein: CASSLTVQSNQPQHF.

This clonotype has a single count. The chain links TRBV4-1 to TRBJ2-7; D is undetermined. Between the trimmed V and J ends, which lost 6 bases and 3 bases, there was a span of 18 bases. The CDR3 loop spans 15 amino acids. In germline, CDR1 is MGHRA, CDR2 YSYEKL. The CDR3 region is CASRYGRAENYEQYF. The CDR3 bases are TGCGCCAGCAGATACGGAAGGGCCGAGAACTACGAGCAGTACTTC.

This clonotype was observed a handful of times. The chain carries TRBV5-1 and TRBJ2-7, with TRBD1 identical over 7 bases. The CDR3 is 16 residues long. Germline assignment: CDR1 SGHRS and CDR2 YFSETQ. With V trimmed by 4 bases and J by 3 bases, 13 bases remained unmatched. The CDR3 spells CASSERSGQYYYEQYF. The CDR3 bases are TGCGCCAGCAGCGAACGGTCGGGACAGTACTACTACGAGCAGTACTTC.